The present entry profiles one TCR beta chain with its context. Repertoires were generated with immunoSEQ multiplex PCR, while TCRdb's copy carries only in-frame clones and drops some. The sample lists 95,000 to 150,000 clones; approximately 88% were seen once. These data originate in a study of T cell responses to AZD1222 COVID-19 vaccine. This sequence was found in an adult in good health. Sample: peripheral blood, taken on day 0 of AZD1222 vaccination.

DNA of the CDR3: TGTGCCAGCTCACAAGGCTTCGGGGACACCGGGGAGCTGTTTTTT. Translated: CASSQGFGDTGELFF. The chain employs TRBV18 and TRBJ2-2; possible D gene TRBD2, 5 bases. The CDR3 totals 15 residues. Trimming stripped 4 bases from V and 3 bases from J, with 12 bases between. Germline assignment: CDR1 KGHSH and CDR2 LQKENI.